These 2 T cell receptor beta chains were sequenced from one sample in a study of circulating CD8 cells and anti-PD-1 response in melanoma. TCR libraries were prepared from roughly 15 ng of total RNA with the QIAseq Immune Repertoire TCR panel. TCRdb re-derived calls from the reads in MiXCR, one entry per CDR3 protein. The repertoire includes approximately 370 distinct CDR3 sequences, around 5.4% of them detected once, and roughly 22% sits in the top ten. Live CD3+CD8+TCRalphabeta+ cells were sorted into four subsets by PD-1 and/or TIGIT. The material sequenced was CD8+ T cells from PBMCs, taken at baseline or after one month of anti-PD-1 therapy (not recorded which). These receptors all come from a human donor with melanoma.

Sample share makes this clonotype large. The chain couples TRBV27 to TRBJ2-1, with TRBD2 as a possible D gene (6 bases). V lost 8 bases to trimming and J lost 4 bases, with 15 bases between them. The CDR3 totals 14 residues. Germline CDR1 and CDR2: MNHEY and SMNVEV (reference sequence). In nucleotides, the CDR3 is TGTGCCAGCCGGCGGGGAAACTTTTACAATGAGCAGTTCTTC. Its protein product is CASRRGNFYNEQFF.

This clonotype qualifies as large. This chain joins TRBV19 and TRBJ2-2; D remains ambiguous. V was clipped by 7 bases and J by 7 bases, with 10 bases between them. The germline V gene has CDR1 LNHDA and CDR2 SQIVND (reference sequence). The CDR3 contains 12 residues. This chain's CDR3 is CASKTGVGELFF. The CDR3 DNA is TGTGCCAGTAAAACCGGCGTCGGGGAGCTGTTTTTT.